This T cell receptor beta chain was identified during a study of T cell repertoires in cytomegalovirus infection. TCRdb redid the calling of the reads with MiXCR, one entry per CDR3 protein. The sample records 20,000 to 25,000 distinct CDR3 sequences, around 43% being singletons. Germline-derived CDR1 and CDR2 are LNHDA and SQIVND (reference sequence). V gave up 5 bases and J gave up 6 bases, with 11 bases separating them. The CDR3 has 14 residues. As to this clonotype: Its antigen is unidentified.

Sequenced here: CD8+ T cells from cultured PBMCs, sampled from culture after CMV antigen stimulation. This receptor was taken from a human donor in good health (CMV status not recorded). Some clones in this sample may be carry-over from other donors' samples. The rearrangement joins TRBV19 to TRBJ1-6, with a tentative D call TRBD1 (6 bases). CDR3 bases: TGTGCCAGTAGTTTAGGACAGAGTAATTCACCCCTCCACTTT. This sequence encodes CASSLGQSNSPLHF.